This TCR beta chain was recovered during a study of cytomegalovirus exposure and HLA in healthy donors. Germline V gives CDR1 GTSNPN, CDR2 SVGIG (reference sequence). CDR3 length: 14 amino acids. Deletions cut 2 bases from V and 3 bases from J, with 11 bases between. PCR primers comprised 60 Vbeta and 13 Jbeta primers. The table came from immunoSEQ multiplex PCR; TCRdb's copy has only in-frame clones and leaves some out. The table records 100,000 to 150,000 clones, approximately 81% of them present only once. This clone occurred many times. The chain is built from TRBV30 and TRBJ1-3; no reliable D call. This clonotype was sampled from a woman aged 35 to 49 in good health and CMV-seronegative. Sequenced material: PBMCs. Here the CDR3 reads CAWSRDTFGNTIYF. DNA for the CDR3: TGTGCCTGGAGTCGCGACACCTTTGGAAACACCATATATTTT.